This T cell receptor beta chain was captured in a study of shared clonotypes between healthy human individuals. Looking at the study overall: A donor's plate count was three for CD4 naive and three for CD4 memory; CD8 naive had two and CD8 memory one. Study outcomes and limitations: Sharing across several donors was seen in 4% to 5% of naive CD4 clonotypes. Clonotype sharing among donors was expected to depend on sequencing depth.

Concerning this clone itself: Its cognate antigen is unknown.

The genomic DNA of each subset was split evenly across several immunoSEQ plates. This table comes from immunoSEQ multiplex PCR, and its TCRdb copy is limited to in-frame clones, with some not included. The data hold about 2.4 million clones, with 80% to 95% observed a single time. The CDR3 loop spans 16 amino acids. J lost 5 bases, V lost 0 bases, and 8 bases had no gene match. The germline gives CDR1 SGHRS, CDR2 YFSETQ. This chain links TRBV5-1 with TRBJ1-1, with TRBD1 matching 9 bases. The receptor comes from a man aged 18 to 35 in good health. Some clones in this sample may be carry-over from other donors' samples. The sequenced sample consisted of naive CD4+ T cells from PBMCs. Subset indicated: CD45RA+ positively selected. CDR3 sequence (DNA): TGCGCCAGCAGCTTGGCCGCAGGACAGGGGAGGACTGAAGCTTTCTTT. Residues: CASSLAAGQGRTEAFF.